This TCR beta chain appears in the sequencing data of a study of blood T cell repertoires in COVID-19. In the study overall: Sample material is recorded as cDNA or gDNA derived from T cells, B-cell-depleted T cells, or PBMCs.

In the study's own analysis: From reference gene primer amplification, estimates of nucleated cell counts were derived. The table came from immunoSEQ multiplex PCR; TCRdb's copy has only in-frame clones and leaves some out. The V and J calls and clone size come from that table; D and trimming were worked out from the DNA. The sample has about 99,000 clones; around 88% are singletons. V gave up 3 bases and J gave up 0 bases; unmatched junction bases: 5. The V gene's germline CDR1 is KGHSH and CDR2 LQKENI. The length of the CDR3 is 15 residues. The chain has TRBV18 and TRBJ2-7; 7 bases agree with TRBD1. The sample comprised peripheral blood. This clonotype was sampled from a human donor in a cohort sampled during active COVID-19. CDR3 DNA sequence: TGTGCCAGCTCACCGACAGGGACGAGCTCCTACGAGCAGTACTTC. It is translated as CASSPTGTSSYEQYF.